One sample yielded the 22 T cell receptor beta chains listed below, sequenced in a study of control samples from healthy donors and cancer patients. Profiling relied on immunoSEQ multiplex PCR, and the TCRdb table lists in-frame clones only, not all of them. In total, the table holds roughly 190,000 clones. The sequenced sample was blood. The receptors come from a young woman in good health.

The chain's CDR3 is CASPVGGGLTQHF. The CDR3 DNA follows: TGTGCCAGCCCTGTCGGAGGGGGATTGACCCAGCATTTT. The V gene is TRBV12-1, the J gene TRBJ1-5. TRBV12-1 is a pseudogene. The CDR3 length is 13 residues.

V and J are TRBV11-3 and TRBJ1-2; D unclear. Germline CDR1 SGHNT, CDR2 YENEEA. V gave up 8 bases and J gave up 4 bases, with 8 bases separating them. The CDR3 length is 11 residues. CDR3 DNA sequence: TGTGCCAGCGGGGTTGGCTATGGCTACACCTTC. Residues: CASGVGYGYTF.

The chain uses TRBV7-8 and TRBJ1-5, with D possibly being TRBD1 (5 bases). This CDR3 has 15 residues. V shed 4 bases and J shed 1 base, with 11 bases lying between them. Germline CDR1 is SGHVS and CDR2 is FQNEAQ. The CDR3 nucleotides read TGTGCCAGCAGCTCATCGGGGGGAAGCAATCAGCCCCAGCATTTT. It codes for CASSSSGGSNQPQHF. The full variable domain, its missing parts supplied by reference TRBV7-8 and TRBJ1-5, is GAGVSQSPRYKVAKRGQDVALRCDPISGHVSLFWYQQALGQGPEFLTYFQNEAQLDKSGLPSDRFFAERPEGSVSTLKIQRTQQEDSAVYLCASSSSGGSNQPQHFGDGTRLSIL.

Turning to this clone: This same CDR3 is encoded by further DNA sequences in the sample. This chain joins TRBV11-3 and TRBJ2-7; D gene ambiguous. Germline values: CDR1 SGHNT, CDR2 YENEEA. V was trimmed by 4 bases and J by 3 bases, leaving 4 bases between them. The CDR3 spans 11 residues. The CDR3 nucleotides read TGTGCCAGCAGCTCCTACTACGAGCAGTACTTC. Amino acids: CASSSYYEQYF.

This chain links TRBV28 with TRBJ1-6; tentative D call: TRBD1 (5 bases). Germline V gene lookup returns CDR1 MDHEN and CDR2 SYDVKM. The V end lost 2 bases, the J end lost 6 bases, and 14 bases lay between the germline ends. CDR3 size: 16 residues. CDR3 nucleotides: TGTGCCAGCAGTTTAGACTCTGCGGGGGTTAATTCACCCCTCCACTTT. Its translation is CASSLDSAGVNSPLHF.

The chain has TRBV9 and TRBJ2-1; D could derive from TRBD1 or TRBD2 (6 bases each). Deletions cut 3 bases from V and 0 bases from J, with 13 bases between. The germline V gene encodes CDR1 SGDLS and CDR2 YYNGEE. The CDR3 spans 16 residues. The CDR3 is CASSGRKGGSYNEQFF. The CDR3 nucleotides read TGTGCCAGCAGCGGGAGAAAGGGGGGCTCCTACAATGAGCAGTTCTTC.

The V gene is TRBV15, the J gene TRBJ2-7; TRBD1 matches at 9 bases. Germline CDR1 and CDR2: LNHNV and YYDKDF (reference sequence). CDR3 size: 12 residues. V was clipped by 8 bases and J by 7 bases; unmatched bases: 6. The CDR3 bases are TGTGCCACCCAACAGGGGGCTAGTGAGCAGTACTTC. This sequence encodes CATQQGASEQYF.

The genes are TRBV7-9 and TRBJ1-2; D not resolved. V was pared by 5 bases and J by 1 base, with 14 bases between. The CDR3 is 15 amino acids. Germline CDR1 and CDR2: SEHNR and FQNEAQ (reference sequence). The CDR3 spells CASSQVGRHNYGYTF. CDR3 bases: TGTGCCAGCAGCCAGGTGGGCCGGCATAACTATGGCTACACCTTC. Full variable domain (outside the CDR3, taken from reference TRBV7-9 and TRBJ1-2): DTGVSQNPRHKITKRGQNVTFRCDPISEHNRLYWYRQTLGQGPEFLTYFQNEAQLEKSRLLSDRFSAERPKGSFSTLEIQRTEQGDSAMYLCASSQVGRHNYGYTFGSGTRLTVV.

This sequence joins TRBV27 and TRBJ2-7; D remains unclear. The CDR3 loop spans 15 amino acids. V lost 0 bases to trimming and J lost 2 bases, with 11 bases between them. Germline-derived CDR1 and CDR2 are MNHEY and SMNVEV (reference sequence). CDR3 bases: TGTGCCAGCAGTTTATCGTCTACTTTTCCCTACGAGCAGTACTTC. Translation: CASSLSSTFPYEQYF.

The rearrangement joins TRBV5-6 to TRBJ1-1; 11 positions match TRBD1. CDR1 SGHDT and CDR2 YYEEEE come from the germline V gene. This CDR3 spans 16 amino acids. V lost 0 bases to trimming and J lost 3 bases; unmatched junction nucleotides: 4. CDR3 nucleotides: TGTGCCAGCAGCTTGGATGCGGGACAGGGGGACACTGAAGCTTTCTTT. It is translated as CASSLDAGQGDTEAFF.

V is TRBV5-5 and J is TRBJ2-5; D gene ambiguous. This CDR3 has 13 residues. Germline V gives CDR1 SGHKS, CDR2 YYEKEE (reference sequence). Trimming took 3 bases from V and 2 from J, leaving 8 bases between them. The CDR3 nucleotides are TGTGCCAGCAGCTCGACGGATCAAGAGACCCAGTACTTC. It yields the protein CASSSTDQETQYF.

This rearrangement joins TRBV18 to TRBJ2-7; D unclear. The germline gives CDR1 KGHSH, CDR2 LQKENI. Trimming took off 2 bases at V and 3 bases at J, with 14 bases between the two ends. The CDR3 runs to 15 residues. The CDR3 DNA is TGTGCCAGCTCACCAGATGCCCCGCGTATCTACGAGCAGTACTTC. It yields the protein CASSPDAPRIYEQYF.

The V gene is TRBV6-1, the J gene TRBJ1-3; D is unresolved. Germline V gene lookup returns CDR1 MNHNS and CDR2 SASEGT. Trimming shortened V by 8 bases and J by 0 bases, and 14 bases separated the two germline ends. The CDR3 consists of 15 residues. CDR3 DNA sequence: TGTGCCAGCTCCCGCGCGGACTACTCTGGAAACACCATATATTTT. This translates into CASSRADYSGNTIYF.

This chain joins TRBV9 and TRBJ2-1; 7 positions match TRBD2. Per germline, CDR1 SGDLS and CDR2 YYNGEE. The J segment lost 3 bases and the V segment lost 2 bases, leaving 8 bases of the junction unmatched. The CDR3 covers 16 residues. For the CDR3, the DNA is TGTGCCAGCAGCGTCGGGGGGACCGAATACTACAATGAGCAGTTCTTC. Protein product: CASSVGGTEYYNEQFF.

V and J are TRBV30 and TRBJ1-2; D is uncertain. The germline gives CDR1 GTSNPN, CDR2 SVGIG (reference sequence). CDR3 size: 10 residues. Trimming cost V 4 bases and J 5 bases, with 5 bases left between them. The CDR3: CAWKGYGYTF. CDR3 nucleotide sequence: TGTGCCTGGAAGGGTTATGGCTACACCTTC.

V gene TRBV13 combines with J gene TRBJ1-4, with D possibly matching TRBD1 (5 bases). The CDR3 is made up of 17 amino acids. V lost 2 bases, J lost 1 base, and 14 bases lay in between. The germline V gene has CDR1 PRHDT and CDR2 FYEKMQ (reference sequence). The CDR3 sequence: CASSLIRAGVTNEKLFF. CDR3 sequence (DNA): TGTGCCAGCAGCTTAATTCGGGCGGGGGTAACTAATGAAAAACTGTTTTTT. Based on the CDR3 plus reference TRBV13 and TRBJ1-4, the full variable domain is AAGVIQSPRHLIKEKRETATLKCYPIPRHDTVYWYQQGPGQDPQFLISFYEKMQSDKGSIPDRFSAQQFSDYHSELNMSSLELGDSALYFCASSLIRAGVTNEKLFFGSGTQLSVL.

Regarding this clone: Other DNA sequences in this sample translate to the same CDR3. The genes are TRBV5-1 and TRBJ1-4, with 10 bases aligning to TRBD1. This CDR3 has 14 amino acids. Trimming took 4 bases from V and 8 from J; bases not matched to a gene: 5. In germline, CDR1 is SGHRS, CDR2 YFSETQ. CDR3 sequence reads: CASSLGQGTEKLFF. The CDR3 DNA is TGCGCCAGCAGCCTGGGACAGGGGACCGAAAAACTGTTTTTT.

The chain couples TRBV12-3 or TRBV12-4 to TRBJ1-1; D is ambiguous. The V end lost 2 bases, the J end lost 0 bases, and 4 bases lay between the germline ends. There are 13 residues in the CDR3. The CDR3 DNA reads TGTGCCAGCAGTTTAAGGATGAACACTGAAGCTTTCTTT. Translation gives CASSLRMNTEAFF.

This rearrangement joins TRBV6-2 or TRBV6-3 to TRBJ1-3, with a possible D match to TRBD1 (5 bases). The CDR3 is 16 residues long. Germline V gene sequence: CDR1 MNHEY, CDR2 SVGEGT. The ends were cut back, 6 bases at V and 2 bases at J, with 17 bases in the middle. The CDR3 DNA reads TGTGCCAGCAGCCCCGGGACCGGACAACCTGGAAACACCATATATTTT. It specifies CASSPGTGQPGNTIYF.

CDR3: CASSVQGGSNQPQHF. In DNA form, the CDR3 reads TGTGCCAGCAGCGTTCAAGGGGGTAGCAATCAGCCCCAGCATTTT. The rearrangement links TRBV9 to TRBJ1-5; the D gene is possibly TRBD1 (6 bases). The CDR3 has 15 amino acids. Trimming took off 2 bases at V and 0 bases at J, with 9 bases between the two ends. Germline-derived CDR1 and CDR2 are SGDLS and YYNGEE. The whole variable domain, filled in from reference TRBV9 and TRBJ1-5, reads DSGVTQTPKHLITATGQRVTLRCSPRSGDLSVYWYQQSLDQGLQFLIQYYNGEERAKGNILERFSAQQFPDLHSELNLSSLELGDSALYFCASSVQGGSNQPQHFGDGTRLSIL.

This chain links TRBV7-2 with TRBJ1-1; D perhaps matches TRBD1 (5 bases). The CDR3 covers 10 residues. Trimming cost V 10 bases and J 7 bases, with 10 bases left between them. Looked up from germline, CDR1 is SGHTA and CDR2 is FQGNSA. The CDR3 bases are TGTGCCACCCCAGGGTTTGAAGCTTTCTTT. The encoded protein is CATPGFEAFF. Supplemented by reference TRBV7-2 and TRBJ1-1, the full variable domain reads GAGVSQSPSNKVTEKGKDVELRCDPISGHTALYWYRQSLGQGLEFLIYFQGNSAPDKSGLPSDRFSAERTGGSVSTLTIQRTQQEDSAVYLCATPGFEAFFGQGTRLTVV.

This chain joins TRBV28 and TRBJ1-5; the D is unclear. Deletions cut 4 bases from V and 4 bases from J, with 5 bases between. CDR1 and CDR2 (germline): MDHEN, SYDVKM. This CDR3 contains 12 residues. The CDR3 DNA follows: TGTGCCAGCAGTTCTAATAATCAGCCCCAGCATTTT. Its translation: CASSSNNQPQHF.